This T cell receptor (beta chain) is from a study of T cell responses to AZD1222 COVID-19 vaccine (dated by TCRdb to about 2021). Describing the broader study: TCR sequencing was performed for approximately 240 trial participants, of whom around 210 were given two doses of AZD1222 and around 25 were given two doses of MenACWY control vaccine. Trial participants were enrolled by age into subgroups of 18-55, 56-69 and 70-plus years, and around 140, 26 and 57 TCR-sequenced participants, respectively, were included in these subgroups. What the research found in general, with its limitations: Reportedly, close to half of the unique spike-specific TCRs recognized epitopes lying outside the regions that are mutated in the B.1.351 and B.1.1.7 variants. Vaccine-associated CD4 TCRs spanned the whole spike protein, with dominant responses in regions 160-218 and 743-854. Most participants were white British and females outnumbered males, and the authors suggested that clonal diversity may have been underestimated. After two AZD1222 doses, both the breadth and the depth of spike-specific TCRs were significantly higher than at day 0 and than in MenACWY recipients. The 56-69-year group was small, and its depth increase did not reach significance, likely because of low power. Because no day 14 peak-response samples were available, repertoires were characterized only after the peak T cell response. Conclusions about previously exposed vaccinees were limited because only 6 or 7 AZD1222 recipients were SARS-CoV-2 seropositive at baseline.

On this clone itself: This clone's antigen is unknown. Nothing much larger sits one base from this clone, and base qualities are not available.

The germline V gene supplies CDR1 SGHRS and CDR2 YFSETQ. V is pruned by 5 bases and J by 4 bases, leaving 12 bases of the junction without a gene match. The CDR3 runs 16 residues from the cysteine to the phenylalanine. The read is trimmed to its CDR3 DNA, 48 bases read in frame from base 1. The CDR3 regions of human TCRbeta chains were analyzed by immunosequencing. As for the original processing: Repertoire TCRs were checked for matches against a reference library of SARS-CoV-2-specific TCRs that had been generated using the MIRA antigen-specificity platform. Breadth was defined as the fraction of unique TCRs that were SARS-CoV-2-associated, and depth was defined as the fraction of total T cells that were SARS-CoV-2-associated. Using the MIRA data, every spike-specific TCR was mapped to the spike region that the TCR reacted to and assigned to either a CD4 or a CD8 class. Log10-transformed breadth and depth values were compared by one-way ANOVA with Sidak's multiple comparisons tests. TCRdb provides this immuneACCESS table in a form limited to in-frame rearrangements. Some clones are lacking; in checked studies, under half of them reflect an unresolved V gene, and why the rest are absent is not known. D and trimming were read from the DNA, whereas the V and J calls and clone size are those reported in that table. The sample contains approximately 110,000 clones, about 92% of them found a single time. The ten largest clones take up about 7.5% of the sample.

Reading the label with the study, this specimen's time point is: about 28 days (+/-7) after the second vaccine dose. AZD1222 recipients whose second dose came at about 4 weeks and those whose second dose came at about 12 weeks were combined into one group, since spike-specific TCR depth and breadth did not differ between the two schedules. Samples from vaccinated people were obtained from the UK trials COV001 and COV002, which included a single-blind randomized controlled phase 2/3 trial of AZD1222 (ChAdOx1 nCoV-19) in healthy adults. Trial participant PBMC samples were collected at day 0 and day 28 after the second dose for TCRbeta chain sequencing.

The sample was peripheral blood, taken 28 days after the second AZD1222 dose. This receptor was obtained from an adult who received the AZD1222 COVID-19 vaccine. The sequence links TRBV5-1 to TRBJ1-2, and 9 junctional nucleotides match TRBD1. This receptor carries the CDR3 CASSETPGQGGYGYTF. The nucleotide sequence is given as TGCGCCAGCAGTGAAACCCCGGGACAGGGAGGCTATGGCTACACCTTC. Here the CDR3 is joined to the reference TRBV5-1 and TRBJ1-2 genes, and the full variable domain is: KAGVTQTPRYLIKTRGQQVTLSCSPISGHRSVSWYQQTPGQGLQFLFEYFSETQRNKGNFPGRFSGRQFSNSRSEMNVSTLELGDSALYLCASSETPGQGGYGYTFGSGTRLTVV.